This T cell receptor (beta chain) was captured by sequencing in a study of T cell responses to AZD1222 COVID-19 vaccine. Regarding this clone: The antigen is unknown. Additional DNA sequences in this sample encode the identical CDR3.

Findings and caveats of the study: Donors, mostly white British, included more females; clonal diversity was possibly underestimated. AZD1222 recipients seropositive at baseline numbered only 5 or 6. Two AZD1222 doses significantly raised spike-specific TCR breadth and depth over controls. Sampling captured repertoires only after the peak T cell response.

CDR3 size: 11 residues. Germline CDR1 reads DFQATT; CDR2 reads SNEGSKA (reference sequence). V lost 1 base to trimming and J lost 7 bases, with 5 bases between them. Produced via immunoSEQ multiplex PCR; TCRdb's table is partial and in-frame only. The sample shows 150,000 to 200,000 clones, approximately 90% of them seen only once. The chain joins TRBV20-1 to TRBJ2-1, with D unresolved. This TCR was sampled from an adult who received the MenACWY meningococcal vaccine as a control. The specimen comprised peripheral blood, sampled 28 days after the second dose of the MenACWY control vaccine. The CDR3, as DNA: TGCAGTGCTAGAGGAGCTAATGAGCAGTTCTTC. Its translation is CSARGANEQFF.